These 25 T cell receptor beta chains were sequenced from one sample in a study of shared clonotypes between healthy human individuals. Clones were sequenced by immunoSEQ multiplex PCR, and TCRdb holds only the in-frame ones, with some missing. Of around 510,000 clones listed, approximately 94% were seen once; the top ten hold about 0.067%. The specimen sequenced was naive CD4+ T cells sorted from blood. Regarding subset: CD45RA+ positively selected. These receptor sequences come from a woman aged 30 to 39 in good health.

V is TRBV4-1 and J is TRBJ2-5, with 8 positions matching TRBD2. Looked up from germline, CDR1 is MGHRA and CDR2 is YSYEKL. With 6 bases clipped from V and 5 bases from J, the junction kept 8 bases outside the gene matches. The CDR3 covers 14 residues. The CDR3 loop is CASRKAGATETQYF. CDR3 in DNA: TGCGCCAGCAGGAAAGCGGGAGCGACGGAGACCCAGTACTTC.

J is TRBJ1-1 and V is TRBV5-1, with D possibly TRBD1 on 5 matching bases. The V gene's germline CDR1 is SGHRS and CDR2 YFSETQ. V shed 2 bases and J shed 4 bases, with 15 bases lying between them. This CDR3 has 15 residues. The CDR3 spells CASSFLGGSSTEAFF. As DNA, the CDR3 is TGCGCCAGCAGCTTCCTGGGGGGAAGTAGCACTGAAGCTTTCTTT.

The V and J genes are TRBV7-9 and TRBJ2-4, with D uncertain. Trimming stripped 2 bases from V and 2 bases from J, with 13 bases between. Germline lookup yields CDR1 SEHNR and CDR2 FQNEAQ (reference sequence). CDR3 length equals 16 residues. For the CDR3, the DNA is TGTGCCAGCAGCTTATTGAGCTACGGTTCCAAAAACATTCAGTACTTC. Its translation: CASSLLSYGSKNIQYF.

The V and J genes are TRBV19 and TRBJ2-5; no clear D gene. This CDR3 has 15 residues. V lost 6 bases to trimming and J lost 1 base, with 15 bases between them. Germline V gives CDR1 LNHDA, CDR2 SQIVND (reference sequence). CDR3 region: CASSRSSKTQETQYF. DNA for the CDR3: TGTGCCAGTAGCCGTTCCTCCAAAACCCAAGAGACCCAGTACTTC.

The rearrangement joins TRBV4-1 to TRBJ1-5; D unresolved. Germline CDR1 reads MGHRA; CDR2 reads YSYEKL. The germline V and J ends were trimmed by 1 base and 8 bases, with 6 bases remaining between them. The length of the CDR3 is 12 residues. For the CDR3, the DNA is TGCGCCAGCAGCCAAGTCGGGGAGCCCCAGCATTTT. Its protein is CASSQVGEPQHF.

The V call is TRBV29-1, the J call TRBJ2-5; 12 positions match TRBD2. Germline lookup yields CDR1 SQVTM and CDR2 ANQGSEA. V trimming: 0 bases; J trimming: 4 bases; junction bases outside the gene matches: 9. CDR3 length: 17 residues. CDR3 sequence (DNA): TGCAGCGTTGAAGAGATGACTAGCGGGAGTCACACAGAGACCCAGTACTTC. It translates to CSVEEMTSGSHTETQYF.

V is TRBV7-2 and J is TRBJ1-2; D possibly corresponds to TRBD1 (6 bases). Trimming left V 7 bases short and J 4 bases short, with 19 bases between. This CDR3 has 15 residues. Germline V lookup: CDR1 SGHTA, CDR2 FQGNSA. The CDR3 here is CASTLPARQVYGYTF. The CDR3, as DNA: TGTGCCAGCACCCTTCCTGCTAGACAGGTCTATGGCTACACCTTC.

The V and J genes are TRBV5-1 and TRBJ1-5; D might be TRBD1 (6 bases). The CDR3 covers 15 residues. Trimming left V 1 base short and J 3 bases short, with 11 bases between. Germline CDR1 is SGHRS and CDR2 is YFSETQ. The CDR3 loop reads CASSLSAGDNQPQHF. Here the CDR3 DNA reads TGCGCCAGCAGCTTGTCGGCAGGGGACAATCAGCCCCAGCATTTT.

The chain couples TRBV10-3 to TRBJ1-3, with D perhaps matching TRBD1 (6 bases). Germline assignment: CDR1 ENHRY and CDR2 SYGVKD. Trimming removed 3 bases from V and 2 bases from J, with 11 bases in between. The CDR3 spans 15 residues. CDR3 loop: CAISDRGAPGNTIYF. The CDR3, as DNA: TGTGCCATCAGTGATAGGGGGGCTCCTGGAAACACCATATATTTT.

This rearrangement joins TRBV21-1 to TRBJ2-7. TRBV21-1 is a documented pseudogene. The CDR3 extends over 16 amino acids. The CDR3 here is CASSKADRISSYEQYF. In DNA form, the CDR3 reads TGTGCCAGCAGCAAAGCGGACCGGATCAGCTCCTACGAGCAGTACTTC.

V gene TRBV6-6 combines with J gene TRBJ2-1, with 13 bases lining up with TRBD2. The CDR3 is 15 residues long. CDR1 and CDR2 (germline): MNHNY, SVGAGI (reference sequence). Unmatched junction bases numbered 2, after V lost 5 bases and J lost 4 bases. The CDR3: CASSATSGRYNEQFF. The CDR3 DNA is TGTGCCAGCAGTGCGACTAGCGGGAGGTACAATGAGCAGTTCTTC.

This chain joins TRBV19 and TRBJ1-1; the D gene is possibly TRBD1 (5 bases). Trimming removed 3 bases from V and 4 bases from J, with 9 bases in between. CDR1 and CDR2 from the germline V gene are LNHDA and SQIVND (reference sequence). This CDR3 contains 13 residues. This chain's CDR3 is CASSMRGGTEAFF. The CDR3, as DNA: TGTGCCAGTAGTATGAGGGGTGGCACTGAAGCTTTCTTT.

This chain links TRBV28 with TRBJ1-1; TRBD1 might be the D (6 bases). CDR3 length: 14 residues. The V end was cut by 6 bases, the J end by 4 bases, with 15 bases between. Germline values: CDR1 MDHEN, CDR2 SYDVKM. The CDR3 coding sequence is TGTGCCAGCAGACCTCAGGGGCGAAGCACTGAAGCTTTCTTT. This translates into CASRPQGRSTEAFF.

V usage is TRBV25-1 and J usage is TRBJ2-3; the D is unclear. V was shortened by 3 bases and J by 5 bases, with 15 bases between the two germline ends. This CDR3 has 15 amino acids. Germline-derived CDR1 and CDR2 are MGHDK and SYGVNS. CDR3 nucleotide sequence: TGTGCCAGCAGTGATTCCCGCCTCGGTGGAGATACGCAGTATTTT. Amino acids: CASSDSRLGGDTQYF.

This clone has just one count. This sample also contains other DNA sequences that code for the same CDR3. The genes are TRBV5-1 and TRBJ2-1, with D unclear. This CDR3 region has 15 residues. Trimming stripped 1 base from V and 0 bases from J, with 8 bases between. The germline V gene encodes CDR1 SGHRS and CDR2 YFSETQ. In DNA, the CDR3 is TGCGCCAGCAGCTTGCAGGCGAGCTCCTACAATGAGCAGTTCTTC. Translated, it gives CASSLQASSYNEQFF.

The J gene is TRBJ2-3, the V gene TRBV11-2; TRBD2 aligns across 7 bases. The trim removed 2 bases at V and 3 bases at J, leaving 8 bases unmatched. Germline-derived CDR1 and CDR2 are SGHAT and FQNNGV. CDR3 length equals 16 residues. DNA for the CDR3: TGTGCCAGCAGCTTATCCTTCGGCGGGAGTACAGATACGCAGTATTTT. Translation gives CASSLSFGGSTDTQYF.

The rearrangement uses TRBV29-1 and TRBJ2-5, with 9 bases aligning to TRBD2. This CDR3 is 16 amino acids long. The ends lost 4 bases at V and 5 bases at J; junction bases unmatched: 14. Germline V CDR1 and CDR2: SQVTM, ANQGSEA. CDR3 in amino acids: CSVAQREALRGETQYF. As DNA, the CDR3 is TGCAGCGTTGCCCAGCGGGAGGCCCTCAGGGGGGAGACCCAGTACTTC. Looking up the rest from reference TRBV29-1 and TRBJ2-5 gives the full variable domain: SAVISQKPSRDICQRGTSLTIQCQVDSQVTMMFWYRQQPGQSLTLIATANQGSEATYESGFVIDKFPISRPNLTFSTLTVSNMSPEDSSIYLCSVAQREALRGETQYFGPGTRLLVL.

This sequence joins TRBV6-5 and TRBJ2-2; 11 bases are a match to TRBD1. Germline trimming cut 6 bases from V and 6 bases from J; bases unmatched to any gene: 3. The CDR3 is 14 amino acids. Germline CDR1 reads MNHEY; CDR2 reads SVGAGI. CDR3 loop: CASRPGQGAGELFF. The CDR3 DNA reads TGTGCCAGCAGACCGGGACAGGGGGCCGGGGAGCTGTTTTTT.

The rearrangement links TRBV6-5 to TRBJ1-1, with a possible D match to TRBD1 (6 bases). The CDR3 spans 15 residues. The ends were cut back, 2 bases at V and 1 base at J, with 11 bases in the middle. Germline V lookup: CDR1 MNHEY, CDR2 SVGAGI. The CDR3 loop reads CASSYGGHKNTEAFF. The CDR3 DNA reads as TGTGCCAGCAGTTACGGGGGACATAAGAACACTGAAGCTTTCTTT.

This chain uses TRBV5-6 with TRBJ1-2; tentative D call: TRBD1 (6 bases). Trimming removed 3 bases from V and 8 bases from J, with 23 bases in between. Germline V CDR1 and CDR2: SGHDT, YYEEEE. The CDR3 totals 16 residues. The CDR3 nucleotides are TGTGCCAGCAGCTACCCAGTCCCGACAGGCCCGGGGGGCTACACCTTC. Amino acid sequence: CASSYPVPTGPGGYTF.

The chain is built from TRBV2 and TRBJ2-3; a weak D match, TRBD1 (5 bases). V lost 3 bases and J lost 5, with 15 bases in between. CDR3 length: 15 residues. Germline V gene data show CDR1 as SNHLY and CDR2 as FYNNEI. The CDR3 reads CASSEFQGFLDTQYF. The CDR3 DNA reads TGTGCCAGCAGTGAGTTCCAGGGTTTTTTAGATACGCAGTATTTT.

J is TRBJ2-3 and V is TRBV4-1, with D unresolved. V was shortened by 1 base and J by 11 bases, with 7 bases between the two germline ends. Germline V gene sequence: CDR1 MGHRA, CDR2 YSYEKL. This CDR3 comprises 11 residues. For the CDR3, the DNA is TGCGCCAGCAGCCAAGGTAGTAAGCAGTATTTT. It yields the protein CASSQGSKQYF.

In the case of this clone: The same CDR3 arises from other DNA sequences in this sample as well. V is TRBV9 and J is TRBJ2-3; D remains ambiguous. Looked up from germline, CDR1 is SGDLS and CDR2 is YYNGEE. The V end was cut by 0 bases, the J end by 0 bases, with 2 bases between. The CDR3 has 13 amino acids. The CDR3 region is CASSVASTDTQYF. CDR3 sequence (DNA): TGTGCCAGCAGCGTAGCGAGCACAGATACGCAGTATTTT.

This rearrangement joins TRBV7-2 to TRBJ1-5; no clear D gene. The CDR3 has 14 amino acids. CDR1 is SGHTA and CDR2 is FQGNSA in the germline V gene. Trimming took 2 bases from V and 2 from J, leaving 7 bases between them. The CDR3 spells CASSLSTGNQPQHF. The CDR3 bases are TGTGCCAGCAGCTTATCAACAGGCAATCAGCCCCAGCATTTT.

The chain has TRBV15 and TRBJ2-2; 7 bases agree with TRBD2. The CDR3 sequence is 15 residues long. Trimming removed 8 bases from V and 6 bases from J; junction bases left unmatched: 12. Germline V CDR1 and CDR2: LNHNV, YYDKDF (reference sequence). DNA of the CDR3: TGTGCCACCGCCCGGCAAGCGGGGATGGCCGGGGAGCTGTTTTTT. Translation: CATARQAGMAGELFF.